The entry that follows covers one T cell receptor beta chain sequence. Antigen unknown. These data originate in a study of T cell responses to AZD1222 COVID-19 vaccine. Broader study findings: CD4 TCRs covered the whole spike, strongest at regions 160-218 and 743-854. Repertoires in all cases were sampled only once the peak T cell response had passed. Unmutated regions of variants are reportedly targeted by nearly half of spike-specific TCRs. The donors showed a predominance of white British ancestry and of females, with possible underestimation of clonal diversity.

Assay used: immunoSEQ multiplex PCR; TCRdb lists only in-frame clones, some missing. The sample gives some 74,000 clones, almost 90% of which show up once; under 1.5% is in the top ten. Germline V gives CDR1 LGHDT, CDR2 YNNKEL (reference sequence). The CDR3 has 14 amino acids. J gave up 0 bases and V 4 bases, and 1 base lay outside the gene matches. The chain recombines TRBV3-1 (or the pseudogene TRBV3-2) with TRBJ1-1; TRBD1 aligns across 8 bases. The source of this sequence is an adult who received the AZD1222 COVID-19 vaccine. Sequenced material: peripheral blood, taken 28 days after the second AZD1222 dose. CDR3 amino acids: CASSPGQVNTEAFF. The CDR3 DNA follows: TGTGCCAGCAGCCCGGGACAGGTGAACACTGAAGCTTTCTTT.